The 7 T cell receptor beta chains in this list originate from one sample, sequenced in a study of identical twins. TCRdb analysed the 5' RACE reads with MiXCR anew, one entry per CDR3 protein. The table has around 530,000 distinct CDR3 sequences, roughly 15% seen once. The same data also contributed to another study, on yellow fever vaccine responses in identical twins.

The sample comprised CD4+ T cells sorted from blood. Receptor source: a woman aged 18-29 years in good health.

This clonotype was seen once. The J gene is TRBJ2-3, the V gene TRBV5-1; possibly TRBD2 for D (6 bases). The CDR3 is made up of 15 amino acids. Germline CDR1 and CDR2: SGHRS and YFSETQ. V dropped 4 bases and J dropped 3 bases, with 15 bases sitting between them. DNA for the CDR3: TGCGCCAGCAGCGTCCCCTTGAGCGGGACAGATACGCAGTATTTT. It is translated as CASSVPLSGTDTQYF.

Only a few counts were recorded for this clonotype. This chain connects TRBV2 to TRBJ2-2, with D perhaps given as TRBD1 or TRBD2 (5 bases each). V lost 4 bases to trimming and J lost 2 bases, with 11 bases between them. The CDR3 is 15 residues long. The V gene's germline CDR1 is SNHLY and CDR2 FYNNEI. CDR3: CASSASGRNTGELFF. The CDR3 nucleotides read TGTGCCAGCAGTGCCTCGGGGCGCAACACCGGGGAGCTGTTTTTT.

In its sample, this clonotype was seen a few times. The V and J genes are TRBV19 and TRBJ2-1; tentative D call: TRBD1 (6 bases). V lost 3 bases and J 9 bases, leaving 18 bases between the germline ends. Germline values: CDR1 LNHDA, CDR2 SQIVND (reference sequence). The CDR3 loop spans 15 amino acids. CDR3 residues: CASSIYRVQLTEQFF. The CDR3, as DNA: TGTGCCAGTAGTATTTACAGGGTCCAGTTGACTGAGCAGTTCTTC.

This clonotype was observed a few times. The CDR3 reads CASSVSTSGSSTDTQYF. CDR3 DNA: TGTGCCAGCAGCGTATCCACTAGCGGTTCTAGCACAGATACGCAGTATTTT. This chain joins TRBV9 and TRBJ2-3, with 8 bases that match TRBD2. Germline CDR1 reads SGDLS; CDR2 reads YYNGEE. Trimming at V came to 1 base and at J to 0 bases, leaving 7 bases not matched to a gene. This CDR3 has 17 residues. The full variable domain, rest sourced from reference TRBV9 and TRBJ2-3, is DSGVTQTPKHLITATGQRVTLRCSPRSGDLSVYWYQQSLDQGLQFLIQYYNGEERAKGNILERFSAQQFPDLHSELNLSSLELGDSALYFCASSVSTSGSSTDTQYFGPGTRLTVL.

The genes are TRBV20-1 and TRBJ2-2; D is possibly TRBD1 or TRBD2 (5 bases each). Germline V lookup: CDR1 DFQATT, CDR2 SNEGSKA (reference sequence). V lost 5 bases to trimming and J lost 0 bases, with 7 bases between them. The CDR3 totals 13 residues. This CDR3 reads CSAPGPNTGELFF. DNA of the CDR3: TGCAGTGCTCCGGGGCCGAACACCGGGGAGCTGTTTTTT.

J is TRBJ2-1 and V is TRBV4-1; D is undetermined. This CDR3 contains 15 residues. Trimming took off 3 bases at V and 2 bases at J, with 11 bases between the two ends. Per the germline V gene, CDR1 is MGHRA and CDR2 is YSYEKL. CDR3 amino acids: CASSQGLGTYNEQFF. As DNA, the CDR3 is TGCGCCAGCAGCCAGGGTTTAGGGACCTACAATGAGCAGTTCTTC.

There are a few counts of this clonotype. This chain joins TRBV15 and TRBJ2-3; no firm D call. There are 14 residues in the CDR3. Germline CDR1 LNHNV, CDR2 YYDKDF (reference sequence). The V gene lost 3 bases and the J gene lost 7 bases, with 14 bases spanning the gap. The CDR3: CATSRGQETNTQYF. CDR3 nucleotides: TGTGCCACCAGCAGGGGCCAGGAGACAAATACGCAGTATTTT.